The 30 T cell receptor beta chains in this list originate from one sample, sequenced in a study of blood T cell repertoires in COVID-19. Profiling relied on immunoSEQ multiplex PCR, and the TCRdb table lists in-frame clones only, not all of them. The table shows 40,000 to 50,000 clones, with about nine tenths occurring only once. Sample: peripheral blood. These receptors all stem from a human donor in a cohort sampled during active COVID-19.

The chain couples TRBV7-9 to TRBJ2-7; a weak D match, TRBD2 (6 bases). The V end was cut by 6 bases, the J end by 6 bases, with 12 bases between. Germline CDR1 reads SEHNR; CDR2 reads FQNEAQ (reference sequence). The CDR3 has 12 residues. This CDR3 is CASRAGGGEQYF. CDR3 DNA: TGTGCCAGCAGGGCCGGGGGTGGCGAGCAGTACTTC.

This chain joins TRBV9 and TRBJ2-1; possible D gene TRBD2, 6 bases. V lost 2 bases to trimming and J lost 9 bases, with 24 bases between them. This CDR3 comprises 17 residues. CDR1 is SGDLS, CDR2 YYNGEE, per germline. The CDR3 DNA sequence: TGTGCCAGCAGCGTTCAGCTGGGGGGAAGGACAACGGGTGAGCAGTTCTTC. Its protein is CASSVQLGGRTTGEQFF.

This chain uses TRBV3-1 (or the pseudogene TRBV3-2) with TRBJ2-1, with D maybe TRBD1 (6 bases). The CDR3 is made up of 19 amino acids. Germline V lookup: CDR1 LGHDT, CDR2 YNNKEL (reference sequence). Trimming cost V 0 bases and J 6 bases, with 24 bases left between them. The CDR3 DNA sequence: TGTGCCAGCAGCCAAGATCCGGCAGGGACAAGAATGGGGACCAATGAGCAGTTCTTC. Its translation: CASSQDPAGTRMGTNEQFF.

The chain carries TRBV7-2 and TRBJ1-4; D remains unclear. V was cut by 4 bases and J by 7 bases, with 16 bases left in between. CDR1 and CDR2 from the germline V gene are SGHTA and FQGNSA. CDR3 length equals 15 residues. The CDR3 loop is CASSSFGDLSEKLFF. In nucleotides, the CDR3 is TGTGCCAGCAGCTCCTTCGGGGATCTCAGTGAAAAACTGTTTTTT.

The chain carries TRBV6-2 or TRBV6-3 and TRBJ2-7, with 9 bases aligning to TRBD2. The germline V gene encodes CDR1 MNHEY and CDR2 SVGEGT. The CDR3 length is 14 residues. Germline trimming cut 2 bases from V and 2 bases from J; bases unmatched to any gene: 1. The CDR3, as DNA: TGTGCCAGCAGTTACGGCGGGGGGGCCTACGAGCAGTACTTC. This translates into CASSYGGGAYEQYF.

This chain links TRBV7-8 with TRBJ2-7; TRBD1 is a possible D gene (7 bases). Germline V gene lookup returns CDR1 SGHVS and CDR2 FQNEAQ. Trimming pared 5 bases from V and 0 bases from J, leaving 11 bases between. The CDR3 has 14 amino acids. CDR3 sequence (DNA): TGTGCCAGCAGCCTGCGGGACAGCTCCTACGAGCAGTACTTC. It encodes CASSLRDSSYEQYF. Looking up the rest from reference TRBV7-8 and TRBJ2-7 gives the full variable domain: GAGVSQSPRYKVAKRGQDVALRCDPISGHVSLFWYQQALGQGPEFLTYFQNEAQLDKSGLPSDRFFAERPEGSVSTLKIQRTQQEDSAVYLCASSLRDSSYEQYFGPGTRLTVT.

This chain connects TRBV3-1 (or the pseudogene TRBV3-2) to TRBJ2-5; tentatively, D is TRBD1 (7 bases). The CDR3 is 17 amino acids. Trimming stripped 1 base from V and 2 bases from J, with 17 bases between. Germline loops: CDR1 LGHDT, CDR2 YNNKEL (reference sequence). The chain's CDR3 is CASSQAGGRGLQETQYF. In nucleotides, the CDR3 is TGTGCCAGCAGCCAAGCAGGGGGGCGAGGTCTACAAGAGACCCAGTACTTC.

Of note for this clone: This sample also contains other DNA sequences that code for the same CDR3. The V and J genes are TRBV7-3 and TRBJ2-2, with 7 nucleotides matching TRBD1. CDR3 length: 13 amino acids. V trimming: 4 bases; J trimming: 6 bases; junction bases outside the gene matches: 2. Germline CDR1 SGHTA, CDR2 FQGTGA. The CDR3 DNA is TGTGCCAGCAGCTCTGACAGGGCCGGGGAGCTGTTTTTT. As protein: CASSSDRAGELFF.

The rearrangement joins TRBV7-9 to TRBJ2-2; the match to TRBD2 covers 11 bases. This CDR3 has 15 residues. V shed 6 bases, J shed 2 bases, and the junction held 2 bases outside the gene matches. Germline loops: CDR1 SEHNR, CDR2 FQNEAQ (reference sequence). Here the CDR3 reads CASRTSGGNTGELFF. The CDR3 DNA reads TGTGCCAGCAGAACTAGCGGGGGAAACACCGGGGAGCTGTTTTTT.

The CDR3 DNA reads TGTGCCAGCAGCTTGTACGGGAGCTCCTACGAGCAGTACTTC. Its protein is CASSLYGSSYEQYF. This sequence joins TRBV5-6 and TRBJ2-7, with D maybe TRBD2 (6 bases). Per germline, CDR1 SGHDT and CDR2 YYEEEE. There are 14 residues in the CDR3. With 1 base removed from V and 0 bases from J, the gap between germline ends came to 8 bases.

The chain employs TRBV6-1 and TRBJ1-6; no clear D gene. Looked up from germline, CDR1 is MNHNS and CDR2 is SASEGT. The CDR3 loop spans 14 amino acids. V was clipped by 0 bases and J by 5 bases, with 5 bases between them. CDR3 bases: TGTGCCAGCAGTGAAGCGGGAGATAATTCACCCCTCCACTTT. Encoded protein: CASSEAGDNSPLHF.

The J gene is TRBJ2-2, the V gene TRBV10-3; possible D gene TRBD1, 6 bases. Trimming removed 10 bases at V and 0 bases at J, with 15 bases between. The CDR3 is made up of 15 amino acids. CDR1 is ENHRY and CDR2 is SYGVKD in the germline V gene. The CDR3 loop reads CATSRTVANTGELFF. The CDR3, as DNA: TGTGCCACCTCACGGACAGTAGCGAACACCGGGGAGCTGTTTTTT.

The chain couples TRBV6-1 to TRBJ2-3, with 11 bases fitting TRBD2. The CDR3 loop spans 16 amino acids. V lost 0 bases and J lost 2; bases outside the gene matches: 1. Germline CDR1 reads MNHNS; CDR2 reads SASEGT. The CDR3 nucleotides are TGTGCCAGCAGTGAAGCTAGCGGGGGGGCCACAGATACGCAGTATTTT. Amino acid sequence: CASSEASGGATDTQYF.

The rearrangement uses TRBV7-8 and TRBJ2-3, with a tentative D call TRBD1 (6 bases). Per germline, CDR1 SGHVS and CDR2 FQNEAQ. The CDR3 has 16 residues. The ends were cut back, 2 bases at V and 8 bases at J, with 20 bases in the middle. For the CDR3, the DNA is TGTGCCAGCAGCTTAACACAGGGTCCCTCTGGCACTACGCAGTATTTT. It translates to CASSLTQGPSGTTQYF. Drawing the rest from reference TRBV7-8 and TRBJ2-3, the complete variable domain is GAGVSQSPRYKVAKRGQDVALRCDPISGHVSLFWYQQALGQGPEFLTYFQNEAQLDKSGLPSDRFFAERPEGSVSTLKIQRTQQEDSAVYLCASSLTQGPSGTTQYFGPGTRLTVL.

The chain is built from TRBV27 and TRBJ2-1, with D possibly TRBD2 on 5 matching bases. This CDR3 region has 13 residues. CDR1 is MNHEY and CDR2 is SMNVEV in the germline V gene (reference sequence). V lost 2 bases and J 6 bases, leaving 8 bases between the germline ends. The CDR3 is CASSLTRLNEQFF. DNA for the CDR3: TGTGCCAGCAGTTTAACTAGACTCAATGAGCAGTTCTTC.

This clone was seen a single time. The chain joins TRBV11-2 to TRBJ1-2; 8 positions match TRBD1. This CDR3 has 13 amino acids. Germline V gene lookup returns CDR1 SGHAT and CDR2 FQNNGV. Trimming removed 4 bases from V and 6 bases from J; junction bases left unmatched: 4. The chain's CDR3 is CASSSRGPDGYTF. The DNA for the CDR3 is TGTGCCAGCAGCTCCAGGGGGCCTGATGGCTACACCTTC.

This chain links TRBV27 with TRBJ2-7; 8 bases are a match to TRBD1. The V and J ends lost 6 bases and 3 bases, in that order; junction bases with no gene match: 10. Germline CDR1 reads MNHEY; CDR2 reads SMNVEV (reference sequence). CDR3 length: 15 residues. The CDR3 DNA sequence: TGTGCCAGCAGCTTTGGACAGGGAAAAAGCTACGAGCAGTACTTC. Translated: CASSFGQGKSYEQYF.

The rearrangement links TRBV27 to TRBJ1-1; the match to TRBD1 covers 11 bases. V lost 8 bases and J lost 5; bases outside the gene matches: 10. Germline loops: CDR1 MNHEY, CDR2 SMNVEV (reference sequence). CDR3 length equals 15 residues. The CDR3 protein is CASVGLGTGGTEAFF. CDR3 DNA sequence: TGTGCCAGCGTAGGGTTGGGGACAGGGGGAACTGAAGCTTTCTTT.

The gene calls are TRBV27 and TRBJ2-5, with D possibly being TRBD1 (6 bases). The CDR3 sequence is 19 residues long. From germline, CDR1 is MNHEY and CDR2 SMNVEV (reference sequence). The ends were cut back, 1 base at V and 1 base at J, with 22 bases in the middle. The CDR3, as DNA: TGTGCCAGCAGTTTATACCCCCCCCTACAGGGTGCCGTCCAAGAGACCCAGTACTTC. This codes for CASSLYPPLQGAVQETQYF.

The rearrangement joins TRBV10-3 to TRBJ2-1, with TRBD2 as a possible D gene (6 bases). The V end lost 1 base, the J end lost 5 bases, and 12 bases lay between the germline ends. CDR3 length: 15 residues. From germline, CDR1 is ENHRY and CDR2 SYGVKD. The CDR3 bases are TGTGCCATCAGTGAGTTAGCGGAGGGGCACAATGAGCAGTTCTTC. It specifies CAISELAEGHNEQFF.

The rearrangement uses TRBV12-3 or TRBV12-4 and TRBJ1-2; D gene ambiguous. The V end lost 3 bases, the J end lost 8 bases, and 10 bases lay between the germline ends. The CDR3 contains 12 residues. The CDR3 nucleotides read TGTGCCAGCAGTTTGTCCCGGGAAGGCTACACCTTC. It codes for CASSLSREGYTF.

The V gene is TRBV7-7, the J gene TRBJ2-1; 7 bases align to TRBD2. Germline V gene data show CDR1 as SSHAT and CDR2 as FNYEAQ (reference sequence). The CDR3 has 15 amino acids. V lost 2 bases, J lost 5 bases, and 6 bases stayed unmatched. CDR3 in DNA: TGTGCCAGCAGCTTAAGGGAGGGCCCCCACAATGAGCAGTTCTTC. Its protein product is CASSLREGPHNEQFF.

This rearrangement joins TRBV19 to TRBJ1-2; the match to TRBD1 covers 7 bases. Germline V gene sequence: CDR1 LNHDA, CDR2 SQIVND (reference sequence). The CDR3 totals 17 residues. J was trimmed by 6 bases and V by 6 bases; bases with no gene match: 19. CDR3: CASRIGGTANFPHGYTF. As DNA, the CDR3 is TGTGCCAGTAGGATTGGGGGGACAGCTAACTTTCCCCATGGCTACACCTTC.

The chain employs TRBV2 and TRBJ1-2; 9 bases are a match to TRBD1. This CDR3 has 13 amino acids. Germline V CDR1 and CDR2: SNHLY, FYNNEI. The junction had 9 bases not matched to a gene; V was cut back by 10 bases and J by 6 bases. CDR3: CAILPQGADGYTF. DNA of the CDR3: TGTGCCATCCTACCACAGGGGGCGGATGGCTACACCTTC.

The chain has TRBV2 and TRBJ2-7; 7 bases are shared with TRBD1. V trimming: 10 bases; J trimming: 6 bases; junction bases outside the gene matches: 6. Per germline, CDR1 SNHLY and CDR2 FYNNEI. This CDR3 region has 11 residues. The CDR3 sequence is CATLDRAEQYF. CDR3 sequence (DNA): TGTGCCACCCTAGACAGGGCCGAGCAGTACTTC.

V usage is TRBV5-1 and J usage is TRBJ1-2; the match to TRBD1 covers 7 bases. The CDR3 loop spans 16 amino acids. Germline CDR1 is SGHRS and CDR2 is YFSETQ. Trimming took 4 bases from V and 1 from J; bases not matched to a gene: 10. The CDR3, as DNA: TGCGCCAGCAGCCCCGATCCGACAGGGTTTAACTATGGCTACACCTTC. This translates into CASSPDPTGFNYGYTF.

This clone was counted once. The chain uses TRBV6-1 and TRBJ1-4, with 9 bases identical to TRBD1. There are 15 residues in the CDR3. Trimming took 0 bases from V and 7 from J; bases not matched to a gene: 3. Germline lookup yields CDR1 MNHNS and CDR2 SASEGT. The CDR3 is CASSEAQGAFEKLFF. The CDR3 DNA reads as TGTGCCAGCAGTGAAGCACAGGGGGCGTTTGAAAAACTGTTTTTT.

Concerning this clone: Within the sample, other DNA sequences also encode this same CDR3. The chain joins TRBV12-3 or TRBV12-4 to TRBJ2-7, with 10 bases fitting TRBD1. Germline trimming cut 5 bases from V and 4 bases from J; bases unmatched to any gene: 2. This CDR3 spans 13 amino acids. CDR3 amino acids: CASSPGQGYEQYF. The CDR3 DNA reads TGTGCCAGCAGTCCGGGACAGGGGTACGAGCAGTACTTC.

The rearrangement uses TRBV30 and TRBJ1-2; no reliable D call. This CDR3 has 14 residues. The germline V gene has CDR1 GTSNPN and CDR2 SVGIG (reference sequence). Between the trimmed V and J ends, which lost 0 bases and 1 base, there was a span of 9 bases. The CDR3 loop reads CAWSVSGLNYGYTF. DNA for the CDR3: TGTGCCTGGAGTGTATCCGGTCTTAACTATGGCTACACCTTC.

V gene TRBV7-2 combines with J gene TRBJ2-7; 10 bases line up with TRBD2. The germline V gene has CDR1 SGHTA and CDR2 FQGNSA. The CDR3 is 15 residues long. V lost 3 bases, J lost 4 bases, and 6 bases stayed unmatched. The CDR3 nucleotides read TGTGCCAGCAGCTTTGCCGGGACTAGCGAGTACGAGCAGTACTTC. It encodes CASSFAGTSEYEQYF. Variable domain in full (rest from reference TRBV7-2 and TRBJ2-7): GAGVSQSPSNKVTEKGKDVELRCDPISGHTALYWYRQSLGQGLEFLIYFQGNSAPDKSGLPSDRFSAERTGGSVSTLTIQRTQQEDSAVYLCASSFAGTSEYEQYFGPGTRLTVT.